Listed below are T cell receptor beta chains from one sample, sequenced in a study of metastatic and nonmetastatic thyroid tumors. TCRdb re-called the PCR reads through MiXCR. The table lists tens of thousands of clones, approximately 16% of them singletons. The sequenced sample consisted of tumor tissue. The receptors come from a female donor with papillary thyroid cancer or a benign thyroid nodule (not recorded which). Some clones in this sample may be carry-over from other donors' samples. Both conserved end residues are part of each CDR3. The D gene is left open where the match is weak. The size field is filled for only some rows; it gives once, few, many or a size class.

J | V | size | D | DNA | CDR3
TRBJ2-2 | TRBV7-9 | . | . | TGTGCCAGCAGCTTACCAGAATTTGGCGGGGAGCTGTTTTTT | CASSLPEFGGELFF
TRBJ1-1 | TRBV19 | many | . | TGTGCCAGTAGTATAAAGATCGCCCACACTGAAGCTTTCTTT | CASSIKIAHTEAFF
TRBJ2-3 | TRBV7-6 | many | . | TGTGCCAGCAGCCCCATCCCCCAGGGGTCCAGGACAGATACGCAGTATTTT | CASSPIPQGSRTDTQYF
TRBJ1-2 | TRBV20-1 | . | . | TGCAGTGCTAGTCAGATTAACTATGGCTACACCTTC | CSASQINYGYTF
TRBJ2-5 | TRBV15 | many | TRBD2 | TGTGCCACCAGCGTAGCGGGAGAAGGAAGTCAGACCCAGTACTTC | CATSVAGEGSQTQYF
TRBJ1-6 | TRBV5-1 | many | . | TGCGCCAGCAGCACCGCAACCCAGGGCCATAATTCACCCCTCCACTTT | CASSTATQGHNSPLHF
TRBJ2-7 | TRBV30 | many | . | TGTGCCTGGAGGAAGGGGGGCCTTTACGAGCAGTACTTC | CAWRKGGLYEQYF
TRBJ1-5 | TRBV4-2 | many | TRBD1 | TGTGCCAGCAGCCGAGAAGCCGGGACAGCCTGTTTTGGCAATCAGCCCCAGCATTTT | CASSREAGTACFGNQPQHF
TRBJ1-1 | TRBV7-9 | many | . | TGTGCCAGCAGCTTAGGGAGGGGCAGGGGCTCCATGAACACTGAAGCTTTCTTT | CASSLGRGRGSMNTEAFF
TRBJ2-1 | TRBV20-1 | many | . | TGCAGTGCCCCTTTACCGGGGGACTCCTACAATGAGCAGTTCTTC | CSAPLPGDSYNEQFF
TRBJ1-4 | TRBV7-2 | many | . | TGTGCCAGCAGCTTAGGGAGGGGGGGAGCTAATGAAAAACTGTTTTTT | CASSLGRGGANEKLFF
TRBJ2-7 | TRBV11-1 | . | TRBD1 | TGTGCCAGCAGCTCGGGACAGGGGTTTGGGTACGAGCAGTACTTC | CASSSGQGFGYEQYF
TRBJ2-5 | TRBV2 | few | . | TGTGCCAGCAGCCAAATTAGGGCACAAGAGGCCCAGTACTTC | CASSQIRAQEAQYF
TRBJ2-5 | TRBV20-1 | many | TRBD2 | TGCAGTGCTAGGGGTAGCGGGGGAGAGACCCAGTACTTC | CSARGSGGETQYF
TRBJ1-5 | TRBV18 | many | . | TGTGCCAGCTCCGGCGGGGGTAGCAATCAGCCCCAGCATTTT | CASSGGGSNQPQHF
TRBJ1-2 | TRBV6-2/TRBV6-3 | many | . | TGTGCCAGCAGCCCCACGGCCTATGGCTACACCTTC | CASSPTAYGYTF
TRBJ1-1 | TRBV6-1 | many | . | TGTGCCAGCAGAGGGGACACAGGACGGAACACTGAAGCTTTCTTT | CASRGDTGRNTEAFF
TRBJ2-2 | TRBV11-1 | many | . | TGTGCCAGCAGCTTAGGTTTTGCCACGAACACCGGGGAGCTGTTTTTT | CASSLGFATNTGELFF
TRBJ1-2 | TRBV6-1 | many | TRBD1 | TGTGCCAGCACACGCAGGGGGCGGTATGGCTACACCTTC | CASTRRGRYGYTF
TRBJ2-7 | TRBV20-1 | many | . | TGCAGTGCTAGACTTCTAGCTTGGTACGAGCAGTACTTC | CSARLLAWYEQYF
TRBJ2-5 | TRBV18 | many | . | TGTGTCAGCTCACCCTCCTTCCGGCTGGAGACCCAGTACTTC | CVSSPSFRLETQYF
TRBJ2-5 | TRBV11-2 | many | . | TGTGCCAGCACCACGGGTCCGGGACACCAGGAGACCCAGTACTTC | CASTTGPGHQETQYF
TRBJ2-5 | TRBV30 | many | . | TGTGCCTGGAGTGGGGGGAAACAAGAGACCCAGTACTTC | CAWSGGKQETQYF
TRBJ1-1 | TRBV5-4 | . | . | TGTGCCAGCAGCCCCCAGGCCGGGACTGAAGCTTTCTTT | CASSPQAGTEAFF